This passage covers 2 T cell receptor beta chains from one sample sequenced in a study of T cell responses to AZD1222 COVID-19 vaccine. Some clones are missing from TCRdb's copy, which holds only in-frame ones; the method was immunoSEQ multiplex PCR. This sample has around 150,000 clones; around 92% occur once, and the top ten carry 1.3%. Sequenced here: peripheral blood, sampled 28 days after the second AZD1222 dose. These receptor sequences come from an adult who received the AZD1222 COVID-19 vaccine.

Details on this clone: Given a much more abundant clone one base away, this may be a read error. The sample holds other DNA sequences that translate to the same CDR3. The rearrangement uses TRBV3-1 (or the pseudogene TRBV3-2) and TRBJ2-7; D remains ambiguous. The V and J ends lost 1 base and 5 bases respectively, with 3 bases between them. The CDR3 extends over 11 amino acids. Germline loops: CDR1 LGHDT, CDR2 YNNKEL (reference sequence). In DNA form, the CDR3 reads TGTGCCAGCAGCCAAGGTAACGAGCAGTACTTC. Amino acids: CASSQGNEQYF.

The rearrangement joins TRBV3-1 (or the pseudogene TRBV3-2) to TRBJ1-2, with D unclear. The CDR3 is 14 amino acids. Trimming took off 1 base at V and 3 bases at J, with 9 bases between the two ends. The V gene's germline CDR1 is LGHDT and CDR2 YNNKEL (reference sequence). The CDR3 reads CASSQVVSDYGYTF. DNA of the CDR3: TGTGCCAGCAGCCAAGTGGTTAGCGACTATGGCTACACCTTC.